The 21 T cell receptor beta chains in this list originate from one sample, sequenced in a study of PD-L1 blockade in urothelial cancer (dated by TCRdb to about 2017). Library preparation was by the immunoSEQ multiplex PCR assay. What TCRdb holds here is the immuneACCESS table cut down to in-frame rearrangements. Part of the clones is not present; checked against another copy, under half of the missing clones reflect an unresolved V gene, and the others are unexplained. Present in this sample are roughly 56,000 clones, roughly 82% of which were seen just once. The ten largest make up about 4.5% of the sample. Source: PBMCs, taken around atezolizumab (anti-PD-L1) treatment. The source of these receptors is a man between 65 and 85 years old with urothelial cancer.

This clone appeared a single time. The chain joins TRBV19 to TRBJ2-2, with no clear D. V was shortened by 3 bases and J by 4 bases, with 12 bases between the two germline ends. The CDR3 length is 15 residues. The V gene's germline CDR1 is LNHDA and CDR2 SQIVND (reference sequence). CDR3 residues: CASSIQLRGTGELFF. CDR3 coding DNA: TGTGCCAGTAGTATCCAGCTTAGAGGCACCGGGGAGCTGTTTTTT.

The chain joins TRBV23-1 to TRBJ1-5; D perhaps matches TRBD1 (6 bases). TRBV23-1 is noted as an ORF with a role that remains uncertain. CDR3 length: 16 residues. V was trimmed by 4 bases and J by 1 base, leaving 14 bases between them. In nucleotides, the CDR3 is TGCGCCAGCAGTCCCACGACAGGCCGGAGCAATCAGCCCCAGCATTTT. This encodes CASSPTTGRSNQPQHF.

The rearrangement uses TRBV5-4 and TRBJ2-6; tentative D call: TRBD1 (5 bases). With 3 bases removed from V and 0 bases from J, the gap between germline ends came to 10 bases. The germline V gene has CDR1 SGHNT and CDR2 YYREEE (reference sequence). The CDR3 spans 16 residues. The CDR3 DNA is TGTGCCAGCAGCTGGGGCATCAGCTCTGGGGCCAACGTCCTGACTTTC. Residues: CASSWGISSGANVLTF.

J is TRBJ2-7 and V is TRBV2; 7 nucleotides agree with TRBD1. CDR3 length: 15 amino acids. V lost 2 bases to trimming and J lost 4 bases; unmatched junction nucleotides: 8. The germline V gene has CDR1 SNHLY and CDR2 FYNNEI. CDR3 loop: CASSEQGVDYYEQYF. The CDR3 DNA sequence: TGTGCCAGCAGTGAACAGGGGGTAGATTATTACGAGCAGTACTTC.

This rearrangement joins TRBV10-1 to TRBJ1-1, with a weak D call TRBD1 (5 bases). The CDR3 is 16 residues long. The V gene lost 3 bases and the J gene lost 4 bases, with 18 bases spanning the gap. Germline V CDR1 and CDR2: WNHNN, SYGVQD (reference sequence). The CDR3 protein is CASSEKGRGKGTEAFF. CDR3 coding DNA: TGCGCCAGCAGTGAAAAGGGGAGGGGTAAGGGCACTGAAGCTTTCTTT.

CDR3: CASSLTGVKNTEAFF. CDR3 DNA: TGCGCCAGCAGCCTGACAGGGGTGAAGAACACTGAAGCTTTCTTT. The V gene is TRBV5-1, the J gene TRBJ1-1; the match to TRBD1 covers 8 bases. Trimming took 4 bases from V and 1 from J; bases not matched to a gene: 6. The CDR3 sequence is 15 residues long. Germline CDR1 is SGHRS and CDR2 is YFSETQ. The variable domain in full, completed from reference TRBV5-1 and TRBJ1-1, reads KAGVTQTPRYLIKTRGQQVTLSCSPISGHRSVSWYQQTPGQGLQFLFEYFSETQRNKGNFPGRFSGRQFSNSRSEMNVSTLELGDSALYLCASSLTGVKNTEAFFGQGTRLTVV.

V gene TRBV7-6 combines with J gene TRBJ1-4; D might be TRBD1 (6 bases). Germline values: CDR1 SGHVS, CDR2 FNYEAQ. V was shortened by 5 bases and J by 14 bases, with 27 bases between the two germline ends. The CDR3 runs to 16 residues. The CDR3 sequence: CASSPPADSLMKGLFF. CDR3 DNA: TGTGCCAGCAGCCCTCCGGCGGACAGCCTAATGAAGGGGCTGTTTTTT.

The chain couples TRBV28 to TRBJ1-4, with TRBD1 matching over 8 bases. CDR1 MDHEN and CDR2 SYDVKM come from the germline V gene. The CDR3 length is 14 residues. V was pared by 4 bases and J by 8 bases, with 6 bases of the junction left unmatched. This CDR3 reads CASSSTGAGEKLFF. In DNA, the CDR3 is TGTGCCAGCAGTTCGACAGGGGCGGGGGAAAAACTGTTTTTT.

The rearrangement uses TRBV27 and TRBJ2-3; D gene uncertain. This CDR3 contains 13 residues. The V and J ends lost 1 base and 6 bases respectively, with 8 bases between them. Looked up from germline, CDR1 is MNHEY and CDR2 is SMNVEV (reference sequence). The CDR3 DNA reads as TGTGCCAGCAGTTTATTTACTACTGATACGCAGTATTTT. Translated: CASSLFTTDTQYF.

The genes are TRBV2 and TRBJ1-1; D is ambiguous. The CDR3 length is 17 residues. Germline CDR1 SNHLY, CDR2 FYNNEI. The ends were cut back, 10 bases at V and 9 bases at J, with 33 bases in the middle. The CDR3 nucleotides are TGTGCCACCTTTGGTCGCATTAGATCTACGGGAGTCCTGAAAGCTTTCTTT. It specifies CATFGRIRSTGVLKAFF. Variable domain in full (rest from reference TRBV2 and TRBJ1-1): EPEVTQTPSHQVTQMGQEVILRCVPISNHLYFYWYRQILGQKVEFLVSFYNNEISEKSEIFDDQFSVERPDGSNFTLKIRSTKLEDSAMYFCATFGRIRSTGVLKAFFGQGTRLTVV.

This clone was seen a handful of times. The V call is TRBV2, the J call TRBJ1-2; D remains ambiguous. Trimming stripped 3 bases from V and 2 bases from J, with 10 bases between. The CDR3 sequence is 14 residues long. CDR1 SNHLY and CDR2 FYNNEI come from the germline V gene. CDR3 loop: CASSEETDNYGYTF. CDR3 coding DNA: TGTGCCAGCAGTGAGGAAACAGACAACTATGGCTACACCTTC.

The chain carries TRBV2 and TRBJ2-3; 9 nucleotides line up with TRBD2. Looked up from germline, CDR1 is SNHLY and CDR2 is FYNNEI. The CDR3 sequence is 13 residues long. V trimming: 9 bases; J trimming: 7 bases; junction bases outside the gene matches: 8. The CDR3 sequence is CASKTSGGNTQYF. In nucleotides, the CDR3 is TGTGCCAGTAAGACTAGCGGAGGGAATACGCAGTATTTT.

CDR3 nucleotide sequence: TGCGCCAGCAGCTTGGGTAGCGGGAGGGCCAATGAGCAGTTCTTC. This codes for CASSLGSGRANEQFF. The gene calls are TRBV5-1 and TRBJ2-1; 11 bases map to TRBD2. The CDR3 length is 15 residues. Germline CDR1 reads SGHRS; CDR2 reads YFSETQ. J gave up 6 bases and V 0 bases, and 2 bases lay outside the gene matches.

The chain has TRBV2 and TRBJ2-2; no firm D call. Germline assignment: CDR1 SNHLY and CDR2 FYNNEI. Trimming cost V 6 bases and J 3 bases, with 5 bases left between them. The CDR3 has 12 amino acids. CDR3 nucleotides: TGTGCCAGCAGCCGGGACACCGGGGAGCTGTTTTTT. This encodes CASSRDTGELFF.

This chain connects TRBV7-2 to TRBJ2-7; the D gene is possibly TRBD1 (5 bases). Trimming removed 5 bases at V and 2 bases at J, with 16 bases between. CDR1 and CDR2 (germline): SGHTA, FQGNSA. CDR3 size: 15 residues. The DNA for the CDR3 is TGTGCCAGCAGCAAGCAGGGATCTGGCGCCTACGAGCAGTACTTC. This encodes CASSKQGSGAYEQYF.

The chain combines TRBV6-1 with TRBJ1-1; 10 bases line up with TRBD1. The junction had 14 bases not matched to a gene; V was cut back by 2 bases and J by 5 bases. Germline-derived CDR1 and CDR2 are MNHNS and SASEGT. This CDR3 is 18 amino acids long. This CDR3 is CASSEIDGTGVKRTEAFF. CDR3 coding DNA: TGTGCCAGCAGTGAAATCGATGGGACAGGGGTAAAACGGACTGAAGCTTTCTTT.

This chain uses TRBV7-2 with TRBJ2-5; TRBD1 matches 8 bases. The length of the CDR3 is 14 residues. The germline V gene has CDR1 SGHTA and CDR2 FQGNSA. The ends lost 1 base at V and 7 bases at J; junction bases unmatched: 5. CDR3 bases: TGTGCCAGCAGCTTAGGCAGGGGGCAGGGGACCCAGTACTTC. It codes for CASSLGRGQGTQYF.

V gene TRBV6-5 combines with J gene TRBJ2-3; 9 bases match TRBD1. The CDR3 consists of 16 residues. Per germline, CDR1 MNHEY and CDR2 SVGAGI. V gave up 2 bases and J gave up 1 base; unmatched junction bases: 4. CDR3 in DNA: TGTGCCAGCAGTTACGTGGGACAGGGTGGCACAGATACGCAGTATTTT. Amino acid sequence: CASSYVGQGGTDTQYF.

This rearrangement joins TRBV30 to TRBJ1-3; D not certain. Trimming shortened V by 3 bases and J by 0 bases, and 6 bases separated the two germline ends. Per the germline V gene, CDR1 is GTSNPN and CDR2 is SVGIG (reference sequence). The CDR3 is made up of 13 amino acids. The DNA for the CDR3 is TGTGCCTGGAGCCCAGACTCTGGAAACACCATATATTTT. Translating gives CAWSPDSGNTIYF. The whole variable domain, filled in from reference TRBV30 and TRBJ1-3, reads SQTIHQWPATLVQPVGSPLSLECTVEGTSNPNLYWYRQAAGRGLQLLFYSVGIGQISSEVPQNLSASRPQDRQFILSSKKLLLSDSGFYLCAWSPDSGNTIYFGEGSWLTVV.

This clone was seen once. The chain has TRBV19 and TRBJ1-5, with D unclear. Looked up from germline, CDR1 is LNHDA and CDR2 is SQIVND (reference sequence). V dropped 7 bases and J dropped 2 bases, with 12 bases sitting between them. This CDR3 contains 14 residues. The CDR3 sequence is CASIGSGGNQPQHF. As DNA, the CDR3 is TGTGCCAGTATCGGCAGCGGCGGCAATCAGCCCCAGCATTTT.

J is TRBJ2-3 and V is TRBV19; 8 nucleotides match TRBD1. The CDR3 length is 16 residues. Looked up from germline, CDR1 is LNHDA and CDR2 is SQIVND (reference sequence). V shed 6 bases, J shed 0 bases, and the junction held 8 bases outside the gene matches. The CDR3 DNA follows: TGTGCCAGTAGGAGACAGGGGCAGTTAAGCACAGATACGCAGTATTTT. This encodes CASRRQGQLSTDTQYF.